This T cell receptor (beta chain) was recorded in a study of T cell clusters in autoimmune cytopenias. Tens of thousands of genome equivalents of blood DNA were amplified for TRB. Multiplex touch-down PCR amplified TRB using TRB-A and TRB-B pools in one tube. TCRdb re-called the multiplex PCR reads; every CDR3 protein appears as one record, without DNA. This sample's table reports 7,000 to 8,500 distinct CDR3 sequences. Germline V gene lookup returns CDR1 MNHNS and CDR2 SASEGT. The CDR3 has 13 amino acids. Sequences were obtained from peripheral blood. This chain joins TRBV6-1 and TRBJ2-7; TCRdb reports TRBD1, a call that lacks DNA to check it against. This receptor was taken from a human donor with an autoimmune cytopenia or autoimmune hepatitis (not recorded which). The CDR3 reads CASRRDRGSEQYF.